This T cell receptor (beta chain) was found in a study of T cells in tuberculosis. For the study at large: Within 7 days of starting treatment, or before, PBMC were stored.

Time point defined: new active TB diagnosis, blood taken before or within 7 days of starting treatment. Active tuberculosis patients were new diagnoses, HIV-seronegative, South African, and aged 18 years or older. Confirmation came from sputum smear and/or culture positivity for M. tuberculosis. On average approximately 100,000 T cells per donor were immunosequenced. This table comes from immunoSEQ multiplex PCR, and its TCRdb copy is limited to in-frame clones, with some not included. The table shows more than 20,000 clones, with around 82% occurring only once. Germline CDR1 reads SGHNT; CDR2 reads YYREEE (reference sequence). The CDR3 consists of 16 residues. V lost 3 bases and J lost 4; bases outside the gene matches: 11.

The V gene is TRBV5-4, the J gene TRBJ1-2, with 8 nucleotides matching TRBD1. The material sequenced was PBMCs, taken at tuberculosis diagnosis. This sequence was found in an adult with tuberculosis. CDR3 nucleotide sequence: TGTGCCAGCAGCTCTCGTGGACAGGGCAGGAGCTATGGCTACACCTTC. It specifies CASSSRGQGRSYGYTF.